This T cell receptor beta chain was found in a study of technical replicates of blood from a few donors. Data came from immunoSEQ multiplex PCR; TCRdb stores just in-frame clones and leaves some out. The data contain 65,000 to 95,000 clones, around 97% of them singletons. This TCR derives from a human donor in good health. The source material was T cells isolated from PBMCs.

The CDR3, as DNA: TGTGCCAGTAGTCCGGGAAGGGGGTCAACGAGCTACGAGCAGTACTTC. Translation gives CASSPGRGSTSYEQYF. This chain links TRBV19 with TRBJ2-7, with a possible D match to TRBD1 (6 bases). This CDR3 is 16 amino acids long. Germline CDR1 and CDR2: LNHDA and SQIVND (reference sequence). Trimming removed 5 bases from V and 3 bases from J, with 20 bases in between. The whole variable domain, remainder taken from reference TRBV19 and TRBJ2-7, is DGGITQSPKYLFRKEGQNVTLSCEQNLNHDAMYWYRQDPGQGLRLIYYSQIVNDFQKGDIAEGYSVSREKKESFPLTVTSAQKNPTAFYLCASSPGRGSTSYEQYFGPGTRLTVT.